Reported below is one TCR beta chain. Its antigen remains unidentified. PCR used 60 Vbeta primers and 13 Jbeta primers. Assay: immunoSEQ multiplex PCR; the TCRdb copy retains only in-frame clones and omits some. The sample holds roughly 120,000 clones, around four fifths seen once. V dropped 6 bases and J dropped 4 bases, with 13 bases sitting between them. Germline V gives CDR1 MNHNS, CDR2 SASEGT. The CDR3 is made up of 14 amino acids. The data belong to a study of cytomegalovirus exposure and HLA in healthy donors. General study points: Cytomegalovirus association was assigned to about 180 TCR beta chains.

The sequenced sample was PBMCs. The clonotype originates from a woman aged 45 to 65 in good health and CMV-seropositive. This chain connects TRBV6-1 to TRBJ1-3; tentatively, D is TRBD1 (5 bases). CDR3 bases: TGTGCCAGCAGCTGGGGCAGAGTGGGAAACACCATATATTTT. This sequence encodes CASSWGRVGNTIYF.